This T cell receptor beta chain was recorded in a study of CD8+CD57+ T cells in acquired aplastic anemia. V lost 3 bases, J lost 6 bases, and 1 base stayed unmatched. The CDR3 covers 13 residues. Germline CDR1 LNHNV, CDR2 YYDKDF (reference sequence). The TCR beta profiling, which covered VDJ combination and CDR3 sequence, was carried out using genomic DNA as the template. TCRdb processed the reads anew with MiXCR; each CDR3 protein has one entry. This table has approximately 45,000 distinct CDR3 sequences, around 69% appearing once. About this clonotype itself: What it binds is not known.

Study results and limitations: Statistical testing detected no significant gap in CD8+ Simpson's diversity between patients and controls. Between patients and controls, approximately 29 CD8+ CDR3 sequences were found in common.

This chain uses TRBV15 with TRBJ2-7; 11 bases are a match to TRBD1. Sequenced input: sorted CD4+, CD8+, or CD8+CD57+ T cells (not recorded which) from PBMCs. The TCR comes from a human donor in good health, serving as a control. Here the CDR3 reads CATSRDRGREQYF. CDR3 bases: TGTGCCACCAGCAGGGACAGGGGGCGCGAGCAGTACTTC.